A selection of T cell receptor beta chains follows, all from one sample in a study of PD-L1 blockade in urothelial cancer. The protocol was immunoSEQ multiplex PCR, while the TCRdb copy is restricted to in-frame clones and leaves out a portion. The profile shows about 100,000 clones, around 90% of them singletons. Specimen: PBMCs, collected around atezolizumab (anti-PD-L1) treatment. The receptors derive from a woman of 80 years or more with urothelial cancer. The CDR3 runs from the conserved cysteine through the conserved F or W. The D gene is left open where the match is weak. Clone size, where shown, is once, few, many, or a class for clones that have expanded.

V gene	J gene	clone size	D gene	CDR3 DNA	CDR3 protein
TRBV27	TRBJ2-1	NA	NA	TGTGCCAGCAGTTTGATCAGGGGGGTTGAGCAGTTCTTC	CASSLIRGVEQFF
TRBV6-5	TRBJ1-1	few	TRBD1	TGTGCCAGCAGCCCCGGACAGGGAGGGACTGAAGCTTTCTTT	CASSPGQGGTEAFF
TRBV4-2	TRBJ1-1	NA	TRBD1	TGTGCCAGCAGCCTGACCCCCCCGGACAGGGCCCACACTGAAGCTTTCTTT	CASSLTPPDRAHTEAFF
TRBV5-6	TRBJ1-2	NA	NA	TGTGCCAGCAGCTTCCCGTCAGCAGGGGAAAGATATGGCTACACCTTC	CASSFPSAGERYGYTF
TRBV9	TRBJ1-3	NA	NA	TGTGCCAGCAGCGTGCCGGGGGGAAACACCATATATTTT	CASSVPGGNTIYF
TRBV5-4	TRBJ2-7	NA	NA	TGTGCCAGCAGCTTCGGCCAGGCAAGCTCCTACGAGCAGTACTTC	CASSFGQASSYEQYF
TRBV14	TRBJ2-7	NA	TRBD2	TGTGCCAGCAGCCAAGTTAGCGGGAGGGTTTACGAGCAGTACTTC	CASSQVSGRVYEQYF
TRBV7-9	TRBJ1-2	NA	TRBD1	TGTGCCAGCAGCCGGCGGACAGGGGCCGAGAACTATGGCTACACCTTC	CASSRRTGAENYGYTF
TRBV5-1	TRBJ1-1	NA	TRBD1	TGCGCCAGCAGCACCCAGGGACAGGCATCCATGAACACTGAAGCTTTCTTT	CASSTQGQASMNTEAFF
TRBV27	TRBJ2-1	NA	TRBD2	TGTGCCAGCAGTTTGGGGGGGGAGCTCGGGGAGCAGTTCTTC	CASSLGGELGEQFF
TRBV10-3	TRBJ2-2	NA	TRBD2	TGTGCCATCAGTATCCTAGCGGGAGTATCGGGCGGGGAGCTGTTTTTT	CAISILAGVSGGELFF
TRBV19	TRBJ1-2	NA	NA	TGTGCCAGTAGTGTCCAACAGGGTGGCTACACCTTC	CASSVQQGGYTF
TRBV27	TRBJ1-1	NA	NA	TGTGCCAGCAGTTCTCTCGCGGGGAACACTGAAGCTTTCTTT	CASSSLAGNTEAFF
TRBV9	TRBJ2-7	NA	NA	TGTGCCAGCAGCCCTCGCGGGGCCGGCTCCTACGAGCAGTACTTC	CASSPRGAGSYEQYF
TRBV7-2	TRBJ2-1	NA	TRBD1	TGTGCCAGCAGCCCACAGGGGTTAAGGGATGAGCAGTTCTTC	CASSPQGLRDEQFF
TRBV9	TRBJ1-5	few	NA	TGTGCCAGCATCAAAACGACAGGCAATCAGCCCCAGCATTTT	CASIKTTGNQPQHF
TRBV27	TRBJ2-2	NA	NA	TGTGCCAGCAGTTTTCCCGGAGATCACTTGGGCACCGGGGAGCTGTTTTTT	CASSFPGDHLGTGELFF
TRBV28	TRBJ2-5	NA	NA	TGTGCCAGCAGTTTATATCGACTAAAAGAGACCCAGTACTTC	CASSLYRLKETQYF
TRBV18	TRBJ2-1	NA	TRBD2	TGTGCCAGCTCATTAAATCAAGGGACTAGCATCCATGAGCAGTTCTTC	CASSLNQGTSIHEQFF
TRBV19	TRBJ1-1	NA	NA	TGTGCCAGTAGGAGGGATCACACTGAAGCTTTCTTT	CASRRDHTEAFF
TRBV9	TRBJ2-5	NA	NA	TGTGCCAGCAGCGAGAGTAGTGCCTGGGAGACCCAGTACTTC	CASSESSAWETQYF
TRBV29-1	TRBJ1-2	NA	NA	TGCAGCGCTCGAAGTGGGCTACTCTATGGCTACACCTTC	CSARSGLLYGYTF
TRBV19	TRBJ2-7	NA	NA	TGTGCCAGTGGAAGAACAGGGAAGCAGTACTTC	CASGRTGKQYF
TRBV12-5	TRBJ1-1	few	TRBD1	TGTGCTAGTGGTCAGACAGGGGTGAACACTGAAGCTTTCTTT	CASGQTGVNTEAFF
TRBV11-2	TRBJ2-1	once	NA	TGTGCCAGCAGCTCCGGACAGAGCTCCTACAATGAGCAGTTCTTC	CASSSGQSSYNEQFF